This TCR beta chain was obtained from a study of cytomegalovirus exposure and HLA in healthy donors. PCR amplification relied on 60 Vbeta primers (plus 13 Jbeta primers). Clones were read by immunoSEQ multiplex PCR, and TCRdb kept only the in-frame ones, dropping some. Among 150,000 to 200,000 clones listed, 77% were seen once. Comment on this clone: Its antigen is as yet unknown.

Study observations and caveats: A few CMV-associated chains were confirmed in vitro to be specific for CMV antigens.

CDR1 is ENHRY and CDR2 is SYGVKD in the germline V gene. The J segment lost 4 bases and the V segment lost 11 bases, leaving 8 bases of the junction unmatched. This CDR3 has 13 residues. Sequencing input: PBMCs. The TCR comes from a woman aged 25-40 years in good health and CMV-seropositive. The V and J genes are TRBV10-3 and TRBJ1-2, with 9 positions matching TRBD1. CDR3 bases: TGTGCCTCGACAGGGGGTGACCTCTATGGCTACACCTTC. Protein sequence: CASTGGDLYGYTF.